The T cell receptor (beta chain) described here comes from a study of blood T cell repertoires in COVID-19. The CDR3 spans 14 residues. Germline assignment: CDR1 LGHDT and CDR2 YNNKEL (reference sequence). V lost 1 base to trimming and J lost 1 base, with 8 bases between them. Per the original data handling: Cell counts per sample came from amplifying reference gene primers. Measured with immunoSEQ multiplex PCR; TCRdb has only the in-frame clones, and not every one. That table gives V, J and clone size, and the DNA gave D and trimming. The table shows a few hundred thousand clones, with around 89% occurring only once. Everyone who took part was roughly 18 to 90 years old, and they came from 20 to 25 US areas. Researchers sorted participants into cohorts using their self-reported clinical history.

Sequencing used PBMCs or T cells enriched from blood (not recorded which). This sequence was found in a woman between 18 and 30 years old with acute COVID-19. This sequence joins TRBV3-1 (or the pseudogene TRBV3-2) and TRBJ2-7, with D maybe TRBD1 (5 bases). The CDR3 sequence is CASSQGRTSYEQYF. The CDR3 bases are TGTGCCAGCAGCCAAGGGCGGACATCCTACGAGCAGTACTTC.